Given below is one T cell receptor (beta chain) in context. The V end lost 6 bases, the J end lost 7 bases, and 16 bases lay between the germline ends. The CDR3 length is 14 residues. Germline V gives CDR1 MNHEY, CDR2 SMNVEV (reference sequence). These data originate in a study of graft-versus-host responses after intestinal transplantation. For the study at large: Among the recipients, all got anti-thymocyte globulin induction and then tacrolimus and steroids for around 3 years. Whole-study findings and limits: Elevated graft-versus-host to host-versus-graft clonal ratios in allografts were recorded for patients with graft-donor T cell macrochimerism.

Responders that carried the CFSE label, approximately 200,000 of them, were plated with approximately 200,000 irradiated, violet-dye-labeled stimulator cells. Assay: immunoSEQ multiplex PCR; the TCRdb copy retains only in-frame clones and omits some. This sample carries 20,000 to 25,000 clones, roughly 33% of them seen once, and the ten largest clones take roughly 9.8%. The receptor comes from a human patient who received an intestinal transplant. J is TRBJ1-5 and V is TRBV27, with D perhaps matching TRBD1 (6 bases). The sequenced sample was alloreactive CD8+ T cells from a mixed lymphocyte reaction culture, obtained before intestinal transplant. The sample's subset: CFSE-low proliferating T cells sorted from roughly six-day pre-transplant mixed lymphocyte reaction (GvH or HvG direction). CDR3 amino acids: CASSYNGGGQPQHF. For the CDR3, the DNA is TGTGCCAGCAGCTACAATGGGGGCGGGCAGCCCCAGCATTTT.